The clone carrying this T cell receptor (beta chain) showed up just a few times. Its antigen is not known. As for time point: patch test 3, about 24 weeks after DPC sensitization. As for treatment: therapeutic diphenylcyclopropenone sensitization with weekly scalp DPC. This sample is drawn from a study of human T cells and chemical hapten exposure. TCRdb recomputed calls from the RACE reads with MiXCR, one row per CDR3 protein. The data show more than 70,000 distinct CDR3 sequences, with under 13% seen just once and 1% to 1.2% held by the top ten. Study-wide findings and caveats: The formation of large CDR3 similarity clusters by expanded TCRs significantly exceeded that of controls.

Germline V gene data show CDR1 as LGHDT and CDR2 as YNNKEL (reference sequence). The CDR3 has 16 amino acids. V was trimmed by 5 bases and J by 2 bases, leaving 16 bases between them. Sequenced here: whole blood, sampled in connection with sensitization to the hapten diphenylcyclopropenone (DPC). This TCR came from a woman aged 25 to 39 with alopecia areata. Some clones in this sample may be carry-over from other donors' samples. V is TRBV3-1 and J is TRBJ2-1; D may be TRBD2 (6 bases). As DNA, the CDR3 is TGTGCCAGCAGCTGGGACGGGAGAGAAGCCTACAATGAGCAGTTCTTC. Translating it yields CASSWDGREAYNEQFF.